Listed here are 32 T cell receptor beta chains from one sample, sequenced in a study of long-term antiretroviral therapy in people with HIV. The immunoSEQ assay was v3.0, run at survey level. Clones were sequenced by immunoSEQ multiplex PCR, and TCRdb holds only the in-frame ones, with some missing. The sample holds fewer than 40,000 clones, approximately 95% seen once. The sequencing used unsorted PBMCs, collected around 5 years after starting antiretroviral therapy. Source of these receptors: a woman aged 45-60 years with HIV.

V is TRBV5-4 and J is TRBJ2-5; TRBD2 agrees at 7 bases. CDR1 is SGHNT and CDR2 is YYREEE in the germline V gene (reference sequence). This CDR3 region has 13 residues. Losses at the gene ends were 0 bases for V and 5 bases for J; bases not matched to a gene: 1. The CDR3 region is CASSLGLAETQYF. The CDR3 nucleotides read TGTGCCAGCAGCTTGGGACTAGCCGAGACCCAGTACTTC.

A word on this clone: Other nucleotide sequences from this sample produce the same CDR3. The CDR3 here is CASSYSRRGHGNTIYF. The CDR3 bases are TGTGCCAGCAGTTACTCACGGAGGGGGCATGGAAACACCATATATTTT. This rearrangement joins TRBV6-5 to TRBJ1-3, with 7 bases fitting TRBD1. V trimming: 0 bases; J trimming: 3 bases; junction bases outside the gene matches: 5. The V gene's germline CDR1 is MNHEY and CDR2 SVGAGI. This CDR3 region has 16 residues.

The CDR3 sequence: CASSFRTGGEQYF. In nucleotides, the CDR3 is TGTGCCAGCAGTTTTCGGACAGGGGGGGAGCAGTACTTC. The chain joins TRBV7-2 to TRBJ2-7; TRBD1 aligns across 10 bases. This CDR3 has 13 amino acids. V shed 6 bases, J shed 7 bases, and the junction held 6 bases outside the gene matches. CDR1 is SGHTA and CDR2 is FQGNSA in the germline V gene.

The chain couples TRBV5-3 to TRBJ1-4, with a possible D match to TRBD1 (5 bases). TRBV5-3 is noted as an ORF with a role that remains uncertain. There are 12 residues in the CDR3. V lost 10 bases to trimming and J lost 15 bases, with 22 bases between them. CDR3 bases: TGTGCCGCACGGGACGGACACTATCGGGTGTTTTTT. Translated, it gives CAARDGHYRVFF.

Here the CDR3 reads CASSLQPGPSSEQYF. The CDR3 coding sequence is TGTGCCAGCAGCTTGCAACCGGGACCATCGTCCGAGCAGTACTTC. V usage is TRBV5-5 and J usage is TRBJ2-7; tentatively, D is TRBD1 or TRBD2 (5 bases each). This CDR3 region has 15 residues. Germline CDR1 and CDR2: SGHKS and YYEKEE (reference sequence). V was pared by 1 base and J by 6 bases, with 17 bases between.

The chain links TRBV7-3 to TRBJ2-1; tentative D call: TRBD2 (6 bases). CDR1 and CDR2 from the germline V gene are SGHTA and FQGTGA. The CDR3 sequence is 14 residues long. V lost 5 bases, J lost 0 bases, and 8 bases lay in between. CDR3: CASSPGGSYNEQFF. The CDR3 coding sequence is TGTGCCAGCAGCCCCGGGGGCTCCTACAATGAGCAGTTCTTC. The variable domain in full, with the rest retrieved from reference TRBV7-3 and TRBJ2-1, is GAGVSQTPSNKVTEKGKYVELRCDPISGHTALYWYRQSLGQGPEFLIYFQGTGAADDSGLPNDRFFAVRPEGSVSTLKIQRTERGDSAVYLCASSPGGSYNEQFFGPGTRLTVL.

This clone was seen a few times. V gene TRBV5-1 combines with J gene TRBJ2-7; D call uncertain. V was cut by 4 bases and J by 0 bases, with 8 bases left in between. The germline V gene encodes CDR1 SGHRS and CDR2 YFSETQ. This CDR3 comprises 13 residues. The CDR3 spells CASSDGPSYEQYF. DNA for the CDR3: TGCGCCAGCAGCGACGGCCCCTCCTACGAGCAGTACTTC.

The chain combines TRBV29-1 with TRBJ2-1; D possibly corresponds to TRBD2 (5 bases). V was trimmed by 0 bases and J by 2 bases, leaving 11 bases between them. Per the germline V gene, CDR1 is SQVTM and CDR2 is ANQGSEA. This CDR3 contains 15 residues. This chain's CDR3 is CSVEDLLATYNEQFF. The CDR3 DNA reads as TGCAGCGTTGAAGATCTCCTAGCCACCTACAATGAGCAGTTCTTC.

The chain combines TRBV7-3 with TRBJ1-2, with 8 nucleotides matching TRBD1. Unmatched junction bases numbered 3, after V lost 0 bases and J lost 6 bases. The CDR3 sequence is 14 residues long. In germline, CDR1 is SGHTA, CDR2 FQGTGA. The CDR3 DNA reads as TGTGCCAGCAGCTTAACAGACAGGGGAGATGGCTACACCTTC. It translates to CASSLTDRGDGYTF.

This chain links TRBV5-1 with TRBJ2-7; D possibly uses TRBD1 or TRBD2 (6 bases each). Germline lookup yields CDR1 SGHRS and CDR2 YFSETQ. The CDR3 is 13 amino acids. The V end was cut by 2 bases, the J end by 5 bases, with 11 bases between. CDR3 sequence (DNA): TGCGCCAGCAGCTTTGGGGGGCCCAACGAGCAGTACTTC. Its translation is CASSFGGPNEQYF.

This clone occurred once. The rearrangement links TRBV5-6 to TRBJ1-5, with TRBD1 matching over 10 bases. J lost 2 bases, V lost 4 bases, and 6 bases had no gene match. The CDR3 runs to 16 residues. Per the germline V gene, CDR1 is SGHDT and CDR2 is YYEEEE. The CDR3: CASSAGTGVGNQPQHF. CDR3 sequence (DNA): TGTGCCAGCAGCGCCGGGACAGGGGTAGGCAATCAGCCCCAGCATTTT.

The chain carries TRBV5-1 and TRBJ1-1, with D perhaps matching TRBD1 (6 bases). Trimming cost V 5 bases and J 0 bases, with 17 bases left between them. This CDR3 has 16 amino acids. Germline V lookup: CDR1 SGHRS, CDR2 YFSETQ. The CDR3: CASSQDPGALNTEAFF. The CDR3 DNA follows: TGCGCCAGCAGTCAAGACCCAGGGGCCCTGAACACTGAAGCTTTCTTT. The entire variable domain, with the rest obtained from reference TRBV5-1 and TRBJ1-1, is as follows: KAGVTQTPRYLIKTRGQQVTLSCSPISGHRSVSWYQQTPGQGLQFLFEYFSETQRNKGNFPGRFSGRQFSNSRSEMNVSTLELGDSALYLCASSQDPGALNTEAFFGQGTRLTVV.

The rearrangement joins TRBV10-1 to TRBJ1-1; perhaps TRBD1 as D (6 bases). The CDR3 totals 13 residues. The V end lost 9 bases, the J end lost 1 base, and 12 bases lay between the germline ends. CDR1 WNHNN and CDR2 SYGVQD come from the germline V gene (reference sequence). The CDR3 DNA reads TGCGCCAGTAGACAGGACCCGAACACTGAAGCTTTCTTT. Protein: CASRQDPNTEAFF.

This clone was detected only once. The J gene is TRBJ2-1, the V gene TRBV30, with 8 bases that match TRBD1. Germline V gene data show CDR1 as GTSNPN and CDR2 as SVGIG (reference sequence). V shed 1 base, J shed 5 bases, and the junction held 7 bases outside the gene matches. This CDR3 has 15 residues. The CDR3 DNA reads as TGTGCCTGGAGTGGGACAGGGATGAGACACAATGAGCAGTTCTTC. This translates into CAWSGTGMRHNEQFF.

This clone was detected once. The genes are TRBV7-9 and TRBJ1-4; 10 nucleotides match TRBD1. This CDR3 spans 17 amino acids. V shed 3 bases, J shed 11 bases, and the junction held 15 bases outside the gene matches. Germline lookup yields CDR1 SEHNR and CDR2 FQNEAQ (reference sequence). The CDR3 sequence is CASSFSGQGVADSKLFF. CDR3 nucleotide sequence: TGTGCCAGCAGCTTTTCCGGACAGGGGGTAGCTGACTCCAAACTGTTTTTT.

The chain has TRBV4-1 and TRBJ1-2; D remains unclear. The V gene's germline CDR1 is MGHRA and CDR2 YSYEKL. CDR3 size: 15 residues. The V end was cut by 0 bases, the J end by 4 bases, with 12 bases between. The DNA of the CDR3 is TGCGCCAGCAGCCAAGAGCCAGATTCAGGCTATGGCTACACCTTC. Amino acid sequence: CASSQEPDSGYGYTF.

The chain joins TRBV4-3 to TRBJ1-1; TRBD1 agrees at 10 bases. This CDR3 has 16 amino acids. The V gene end was trimmed by 0 bases and the J gene end by 10 bases; junction bases not matched to a gene: 11. Germline CDR1 and CDR2: LGHNA and YSLEER. CDR3 amino acids: CASSQDPRDRGGVAFF. The DNA for the CDR3 is TGCGCCAGCAGCCAAGATCCCCGGGACAGGGGAGGGGTAGCTTTCTTT.

The gene calls are TRBV7-2 and TRBJ1-5; 7 positions agree with TRBD1. V was pared by 5 bases and J by 3 bases, with 4 bases of the junction left unmatched. Germline lookup yields CDR1 SGHTA and CDR2 FQGNSA. This CDR3 is built from 14 residues. The CDR3 DNA is TGTGCCAGCAGCATGACAGGGTCCAATCAGCCCCAGCATTTT. This sequence encodes CASSMTGSNQPQHF.

The chain carries TRBV4-3 and TRBJ2-7; 10 bases match TRBD1. Germline CDR1 is LGHNA and CDR2 is YSLEER. With 4 bases clipped from V and 2 bases from J, the junction kept 5 bases outside the gene matches. CDR3 length equals 15 residues. The DNA for the CDR3 is TGCGCCAGCAGCCCTGGGACAGGGGATCCCTACGAGCAGTACTTC. Translated, it gives CASSPGTGDPYEQYF.

The chain links TRBV7-6 to TRBJ2-2; D is perhaps TRBD1 or TRBD2 (7 bases each). Germline V gives CDR1 SGHVS, CDR2 FNYEAQ. This CDR3 region has 17 residues. The V and J ends lost 1 base and 3 bases respectively, with 15 bases between them. The CDR3, as DNA: TGTGCCAGCAGCTTAGGGGAGGGGGCGCGATACACCGGGGAGCTGTTTTTT. It translates to CASSLGEGARYTGELFF.

The chain joins TRBV4-3 to TRBJ1-2, with no clear D. Germline CDR1 is LGHNA and CDR2 is YSLEER. V dropped 0 bases and J dropped 3 bases, with 11 bases sitting between them. This CDR3 contains 15 residues. The CDR3 DNA sequence: TGCGCCAGCAGCCAAGATGGGAGACCAGACTATGGCTACACCTTC. This gives the protein CASSQDGRPDYGYTF.

The chain is built from TRBV7-2 and TRBJ2-2, with D perhaps assigned TRBD1 or TRBD2 (6 bases each). The CDR3 consists of 15 residues. Germline V gene data show CDR1 as SGHTA and CDR2 as FQGNSA. V was clipped by 2 bases and J by 4 bases, with 11 bases between them. CDR3 nucleotide sequence: TGTGCCAGCAGCTTACGGGGGCTCTCCACCGGGGAGCTGTTTTTT. This translates into CASSLRGLSTGELFF. Combining the CDR3 with reference TRBV7-2 and TRBJ2-2 gives the whole variable domain GAGVSQSPSNKVTEKGKDVELRCDPISGHTALYWYRQSLGQGLEFLIYFQGNSAPDKSGLPSDRFSAERTGGSVSTLTIQRTQQEDSAVYLCASSLRGLSTGELFFGEGSRLTVL.

This chain links TRBV9 with TRBJ1-1, with 12 bases lining up with TRBD1. In germline, CDR1 is SGDLS, CDR2 YYNGEE. The CDR3 length is 19 residues. The trim removed 0 bases at V and 4 bases at J, leaving 13 bases unmatched. The CDR3 DNA sequence: TGTGCCAGCAGCGTAGGGTCCGCGGGGACAGGGGGCGCGGGCACTGAAGCTTTCTTT. It codes for CASSVGSAGTGGAGTEAFF.

The rearrangement uses TRBV5-1 and TRBJ1-6, with D possibly being TRBD1 (5 bases). With 4 bases removed from V and 7 bases from J, the gap between germline ends came to 21 bases. This CDR3 is built from 17 residues. Germline loops: CDR1 SGHRS, CDR2 YFSETQ. The CDR3 spells CASSGAGTPVENSPLHF. The CDR3 nucleotides are TGCGCCAGCAGCGGCGCCGGGACTCCTGTGGAAAATTCACCCCTCCACTTT.

The CDR3 nucleotides read TGTGCCAGCAGCTCCCTAGCGTGGGACGGAACCTACGAGCAGTACTTC. It is translated as CASSSLAWDGTYEQYF. The genes are TRBV7-8 and TRBJ2-7; D might be TRBD2 (6 bases). The V end lost 4 bases, the J end lost 2 bases, and 18 bases lay between the germline ends. From germline, CDR1 is SGHVS and CDR2 FQNEAQ. The CDR3 is 16 residues long.

The chain joins TRBV2 to TRBJ2-3; D is ambiguous. The CDR3 consists of 10 residues. CDR1 is SNHLY and CDR2 is FYNNEI in the germline V gene. With 8 bases removed from V and 5 bases from J, the gap between germline ends came to 5 bases. This CDR3 is CASVEDTQYF. The DNA of the CDR3 is TGTGCCAGCGTCGAAGATACGCAGTATTTT.

The CDR3 is CAISGTGNYGYTF. CDR3 sequence (DNA): TGTGCCATCAGTGGGACAGGGAACTATGGCTACACCTTC. The chain couples TRBV10-3 to TRBJ1-2, with 8 bases aligning to TRBD1. The CDR3 loop spans 13 amino acids. J gave up 2 bases and V 4 bases, and 0 bases lay outside the gene matches. Germline loops: CDR1 ENHRY, CDR2 SYGVKD.

The V gene is TRBV4-3, the J gene TRBJ2-2, with unresolved D. CDR3 length: 14 amino acids. The V gene lost 0 bases and the J gene lost 2 bases, with 4 bases spanning the gap. From germline, CDR1 is LGHNA and CDR2 YSLEER. This CDR3 reads CASSQDANTGELFF. CDR3 nucleotide sequence: TGCGCCAGCAGCCAAGACGCAAACACCGGGGAGCTGTTTTTT.

This clone appeared a single time. The chain links TRBV7-2 to TRBJ1-1; D is unresolved. Per the germline V gene, CDR1 is SGHTA and CDR2 is FQGNSA. CDR3 length: 12 amino acids. With 8 bases removed from V and 1 base from J, the gap between germline ends came to 8 bases. The CDR3 coding sequence is TGTGCCAGCCGGCACCCGAACACTGAAGCTTTCTTT. Translating gives CASRHPNTEAFF.

J is TRBJ2-7 and V is TRBV28, with TRBD1 identical over 9 bases. Germline CDR1 reads MDHEN; CDR2 reads SYDVKM. CDR3 length equals 15 residues. J gave up 2 bases and V 6 bases, and 8 bases lay outside the gene matches. The CDR3 protein is CASRPPGTGTYEQYF. The CDR3 region has the DNA TGTGCCAGCAGACCCCCCGGGACAGGGACCTACGAGCAGTACTTC.

The chain uses TRBV7-3 and TRBJ1-2, with TRBD1 matching over 10 bases. Germline loops: CDR1 SGHTA, CDR2 FQGTGA. Losses at the gene ends were 5 bases for V and 4 bases for J; bases not matched to a gene: 4. This CDR3 is built from 14 residues. CDR3 coding DNA: TGTGCCAGCAGCGCGGGACAGGGGATCTATGGCTACACCTTC. Translated: CASSAGQGIYGYTF.

This sequence joins TRBV30 and TRBJ2-5; TRBD1 aligns across 8 bases. CDR1 is GTSNPN and CDR2 is SVGIG in the germline V gene (reference sequence). CDR3 length equals 15 residues. Trimming removed 1 base from V and 7 bases from J; junction bases left unmatched: 11. CDR3 nucleotides: TGTGCCTGGAGTGGAGCAGGGGGCGATTCGGTGACCCAGTACTTC. It is translated as CAWSGAGGDSVTQYF.